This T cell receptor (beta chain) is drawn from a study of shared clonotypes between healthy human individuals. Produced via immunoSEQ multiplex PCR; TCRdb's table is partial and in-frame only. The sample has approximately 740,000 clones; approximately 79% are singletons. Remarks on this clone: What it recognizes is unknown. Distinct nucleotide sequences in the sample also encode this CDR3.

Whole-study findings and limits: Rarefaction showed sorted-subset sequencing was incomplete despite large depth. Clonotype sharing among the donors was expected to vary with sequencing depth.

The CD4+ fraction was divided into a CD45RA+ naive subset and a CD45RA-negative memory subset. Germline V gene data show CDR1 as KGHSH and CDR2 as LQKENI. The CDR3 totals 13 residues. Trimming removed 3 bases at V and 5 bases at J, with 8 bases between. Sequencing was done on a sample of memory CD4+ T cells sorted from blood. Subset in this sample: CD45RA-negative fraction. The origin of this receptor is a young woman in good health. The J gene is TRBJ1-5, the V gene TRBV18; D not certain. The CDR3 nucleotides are TGTGCCAGCTCACCGGGCAGAGATCAGCCCCAGCATTTT. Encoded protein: CASSPGRDQPQHF.